This passage covers 27 T cell receptor beta chains from one sample sequenced in a study of Graves' ophthalmopathy and Graves' hyperthyroidism. From RNA, the CDR3 regions of TCR beta chains were amplified and sequenced. RT-PCR in the first round used HTBI primers; a second-round multiplex PCR followed. Each CDR3 protein gets one entry after TCRdb re-called the multiplex PCR reads with MiXCR. The data hold almost 750,000 distinct CDR3 sequences, with 40% observed a single time. Material: peripheral blood. These receptors all come from an adult man with Graves' ophthalmopathy.

This clonotype has just a few counts. The rearrangement uses TRBV9 and TRBJ1-1; weak D call: TRBD1 (5 bases). This CDR3 comprises 12 residues. Trimming cost V 0 bases and J 10 bases, with 10 bases left between them. The germline CDR1 and CDR2 sequences are SGDLS and YYNGEE. The DNA of the CDR3 is TGTGCCAGCAGCGTAGGTGGGGGTAGAGCTTTCTTT. It codes for CASSVGGGRAFF.

J is TRBJ1-2 and V is TRBV11-1; 7 positions match TRBD1. Trimming removed 5 bases from V and 5 bases from J; junction bases left unmatched: 8. Germline V CDR1 and CDR2: SGHAT, FQDESV (reference sequence). CDR3 length: 14 residues. The chain's CDR3 is CASSPWRTGYGYTF. The CDR3, as DNA: TGTGCCAGCAGCCCATGGAGGACAGGTTATGGCTACACCTTC. Full variable domain (outside the CDR3, taken from reference TRBV11-1 and TRBJ1-2): EAEVAQSPRYKITEKSQAVAFWCDPISGHATLYWYRQILGQGPELLVQFQDESVVDDSQLPKDRFSAERLKGVDSTLKIQPAELGDSAMYLCASSPWRTGYGYTFGSGTRLTVV.

This clonotype was seen repeatedly, ten times or more. This chain uses TRBV25-1 with TRBJ1-2; 8 positions agree with TRBD1. The CDR3 loop spans 13 amino acids. CDR1 and CDR2 (germline): MGHDK, SYGVNS. J lost 7 bases, V lost 5 bases, and 6 bases had no gene match. CDR3 residues: CASSTRTGPGYTF. CDR3 bases: TGTGCCAGCAGTACTCGGACAGGGCCTGGCTACACCTTC.

As regards this clonotype: Its ends do not fully match the called genes, so a read error is possible. CDR3 in amino acids: CASSLGGFVGEQYF. Here the CDR3 DNA reads TGCGCCAGCAGCCTCGGAGGGTTTGTCGGCGAGCAGTACTTC. The gene calls are TRBV7-2 and TRBJ2-7; D may be TRBD2 (6 bases). The CDR3 consists of 14 residues. Germline V gene sequence: CDR1 SGHTA, CDR2 FQGNSA.

The V gene is TRBV5-6, the J gene TRBJ2-7; D gene ambiguous. The CDR3 is made up of 14 amino acids. CDR1 is SGHDT, CDR2 YYEEEE, per germline. The ends were cut back, 1 base at V and 3 bases at J, with 11 bases in the middle. The CDR3 DNA reads as TGTGCCAGCAGCTTGAAGGGCACATTCTACGAGCAGTACTTC. Protein: CASSLKGTFYEQYF.

The V call is TRBV20-1, the J call TRBJ2-7; 11 nucleotides align to TRBD2. Germline CDR1 reads DFQATT; CDR2 reads SNEGSKA (reference sequence). The J segment lost 3 bases and the V segment lost 3 bases, leaving 4 bases of the junction unmatched. The CDR3 spans 14 residues. DNA of the CDR3: TGCAGTGCTAGTAGACTAGCGGGAAACTACGAGCAGTACTTC. It codes for CSASRLAGNYEQYF.

The V call is TRBV2, the J call TRBJ2-2; 7 nucleotides line up with TRBD2. The CDR3 runs 16 residues. Germline-derived CDR1 and CDR2 are SNHLY and FYNNEI. With 4 bases clipped from V and 2 bases from J, the junction kept 7 bases outside the gene matches. The CDR3 spells CASSAERGGNTGELFF. CDR3 bases: TGTGCCAGCAGTGCAGAGCGGGGTGGTAACACCGGGGAGCTGTTTTTT.

This clonotype was picked up a small number of times. The chain joins TRBV7-3 to TRBJ1-6; D not certain. The CDR3 is 17 residues long. In germline, CDR1 is SGHTA, CDR2 FQGTGA. V lost 5 bases and J lost 8, with 22 bases in between. The CDR3 nucleotides read TGTGCCAGCAGCCAACCGGCCCGGGGAACTTCACATTCACCCCTCCACTTT. It encodes CASSQPARGTSHSPLHF.

This clonotype was observed at least ten times. The chain is built from TRBV2 and TRBJ1-4; D remains ambiguous. The CDR3 loop spans 13 amino acids. V gave up 4 bases and J gave up 7 bases, with 10 bases separating them. Germline V gene data show CDR1 as SNHLY and CDR2 as FYNNEI. Here the CDR3 DNA reads TGTGCCAGCAGTGTTCAGGCGGGTGAAAAACTGTTTTTT. This translates into CASSVQAGEKLFF.

This clonotype was found many times. The rearrangement uses TRBV19 and TRBJ1-5; D is ambiguous. The length of the CDR3 is 12 residues. V dropped 0 bases and J dropped 9 bases, with 6 bases sitting between them. Germline V gene lookup returns CDR1 LNHDA and CDR2 SQIVND (reference sequence). The CDR3 here is CASSIEGLPQHF. In DNA, the CDR3 is TGTGCCAGTAGTATAGAAGGGCTGCCCCAGCATTTT.

The table lists this clonotype with many counts. The rearrangement uses TRBV29-1 and TRBJ1-2; the D is unclear. The germline CDR1 and CDR2 sequences are SQVTM and ANQGSEA. V lost 0 bases and J 4 bases, leaving 12 bases between the germline ends. This CDR3 spans 14 amino acids. In DNA form, the CDR3 reads TGCAGCGTTGAAGATCGACTCAACGGCTATGGCTACACCTTC. Protein: CSVEDRLNGYGYTF. Full variable domain (missing parts from reference TRBV29-1 and TRBJ1-2): SAVISQKPSRDICQRGTSLTIQCQVDSQVTMMFWYRQQPGQSLTLIATANQGSEATYESGFVIDKFPISRPNLTFSTLTVSNMSPEDSSIYLCSVEDRLNGYGYTFGSGTRLTVV.

The rearrangement joins TRBV19 to TRBJ1-1, with 7 bases identical to TRBD1. The germline gives CDR1 LNHDA, CDR2 SQIVND (reference sequence). V dropped 3 bases and J dropped 5; count of bases not matched to a gene: 9. The CDR3 covers 15 residues. Written as DNA, the CDR3 is TGTGCCAGTAGTATGATCCGGACAGGAGGGACTGAAGCTTTCTTT. This gives the protein CASSMIRTGGTEAFF.

The chain combines TRBV2 with TRBJ2-7; D assignment may be TRBD1 or TRBD2 (6 bases each). The CDR3 length is 15 residues. The V end was cut by 6 bases, the J end by 1 base, with 16 bases between. In germline, CDR1 is SNHLY, CDR2 FYNNEI. This chain's CDR3 is CASSPEGGRSYEQYF. The CDR3 region has the DNA TGTGCCAGCAGCCCCGAAGGGGGGCGGTCCTACGAGCAGTACTTC. Using reference TRBV2 and TRBJ2-7 for the parts outside the CDR3, the full variable domain is EPEVTQTPSHQVTQMGQEVILRCVPISNHLYFYWYRQILGQKVEFLVSFYNNEISEKSEIFDDQFSVERPDGSNFTLKIRSTKLEDSAMYFCASSPEGGRSYEQYFGPGTRLTVT.

Note on this clonotype: This sequence may be a read error, since a much larger clone differs from it by one base. The rearrangement uses TRBV10-3 and TRBJ2-5; 9 bases match TRBD1. Germline values: CDR1 ENHRY, CDR2 SYGVKD. CDR3 length: 12 amino acids. CDR3 nucleotide sequence: TGTGCCAACAGTGAAACCTTGGGACAGGGGTACTTC. It is translated as CANSETLGQGYF.

The sample holds a few counts of this clonotype. This may come from a read error, since a much larger clone is one base off. This rearrangement joins TRBV29-1 to TRBJ2-5, with D uncertain. With 6 bases removed from V and 5 bases from J, the gap between germline ends came to 10 bases. Germline V lookup: CDR1 SQVTM, CDR2 ANQGSEA. The CDR3 is made up of 11 amino acids. The CDR3 DNA follows: TGCAGCGTCGGTGTTGGGGAGACCCAGTACTTC. The encoded protein is CSVGVGETQYF. Full variable domain (missing parts from reference TRBV29-1 and TRBJ2-5): SAVISQKPSRDICQRGTSLTIQCQVDSQVTMMFWYRQQPGQSLTLIATANQGSEATYESGFVIDKFPISRPNLTFSTLTVSNMSPEDSSIYLCSVGVGETQYFGPGTRLLVL.

This clonotype was seen only a few times. V usage is TRBV9 and J usage is TRBJ2-5; a weak D match, TRBD2 (5 bases). Trimming removed 4 bases from V and 5 bases from J, with 21 bases in between. The CDR3 loop spans 16 amino acids. From germline, CDR1 is SGDLS and CDR2 YYNGEE. In DNA form, the CDR3 reads TGTGCCAGCAGCCCTAGGGAGACCGCGTTCGGGGAGACCCAGTACTTC. The encoded protein is CASSPRETAFGETQYF.

The J gene is TRBJ1-1, the V gene TRBV27; 8 bases map to TRBD1. CDR3 length equals 16 residues. Germline CDR1 reads MNHEY; CDR2 reads SMNVEV (reference sequence). V lost 4 bases to trimming and J lost 4 bases; unmatched junction nucleotides: 11. The chain's CDR3 is CASSSMTGARPTEAFF. In nucleotides, the CDR3 is TGTGCCAGCAGTTCCATGACAGGGGCAAGGCCCACTGAAGCTTTCTTT.

The chain employs TRBV5-4 and TRBJ2-5, with 8 bases fitting TRBD1. The CDR3 consists of 15 residues. CDR1 and CDR2 from the germline V gene are SGHNT and YYREEE (reference sequence). With V trimmed by 3 bases and J by 2 bases, 6 bases remained unmatched. The CDR3 is CASSSGQEAQETQYF. CDR3 DNA sequence: TGTGCCAGCAGCTCGGGACAGGAAGCTCAAGAGACCCAGTACTTC. The full variable domain, rest sourced from reference TRBV5-4 and TRBJ2-5, is ETGVTQSPTHLIKTRGQQVTLRCSSQSGHNTVSWYQQALGQGPQFIFQYYREEENGRGNFPPRFSGLQFPNYSSELNVNALELDDSALYLCASSSGQEAQETQYFGPGTRLLVL.

This sequence joins TRBV24-1 and TRBJ2-5, with D perhaps TRBD2 (5 bases). Per germline, CDR1 KGHDR and CDR2 SFDVKD. V shed 3 bases and J shed 5 bases, with 12 bases lying between them. The CDR3 extends over 14 amino acids. In DNA, the CDR3 is TGTGCCACCAGTGATCGAGGGTTCGGGGAGACCCAGTACTTC. Amino acids: CATSDRGFGETQYF.

This clonotype was picked up a small number of times. The rearrangement links TRBV7-2 to TRBJ1-1; 8 bases fit TRBD1. Trimming at V came to 1 base and at J to 0 bases, leaving 13 bases not matched to a gene. There are 19 residues in the CDR3. Germline V lookup: CDR1 SGHTA, CDR2 FQGNSA. CDR3 DNA: TGTGCCAGCAGCTTAGGATGGGGGACAGGCCTAATGATGAACACTGAAGCTTTCTTT. It translates to CASSLGWGTGLMMNTEAFF.

The rearrangement links TRBV9 to TRBJ1-5; D uncertain. From germline, CDR1 is SGDLS and CDR2 YYNGEE. The CDR3 spans 13 residues. The V and J ends lost 0 bases and 7 bases respectively, with 8 bases between them. The CDR3 reads CASSVEGLQPQHF. The CDR3 nucleotides read TGTGCCAGCAGCGTAGAAGGGCTACAGCCCCAGCATTTT.

This clonotype was recorded a few times. This chain's CDR3 is CASSFRQGGRGQETQYF. CDR3 coding DNA: TGTGCCAGCAGCTTCCGACAGGGGGGAAGAGGTCAAGAGACCCAGTACTTC. The J gene is TRBJ2-5, the V gene TRBV11-1, with 9 bases aligning to TRBD1. V trimming: 3 bases; J trimming: 2 bases; junction bases outside the gene matches: 10. Germline V gene sequence: CDR1 SGHAT, CDR2 FQDESV (reference sequence). The CDR3 length is 17 residues.

The chain combines TRBV24-1 with TRBJ2-5; 10 bases line up with TRBD1. Trimming at V came to 4 bases and at J to 9 bases, leaving 10 bases not matched to a gene. The germline V gene has CDR1 KGHDR and CDR2 SFDVKD. This CDR3 has 15 residues. The CDR3 DNA reads TGTGCCACCAGTGAATCCGGGACAGGGGATCAGCCCCAGTACTTC. This sequence encodes CATSESGTGDQPQYF.

This clonotype was seen more than once but under ten times. V is TRBV6-5 and J is TRBJ1-1; D gene unclear. Trimming removed 5 bases at V and 7 bases at J, with 11 bases between. The germline CDR1 and CDR2 sequences are MNHEY and SVGAGI. This CDR3 spans 12 amino acids. The CDR3 nucleotides are TGTGCCAGCAGTAACGGTCTTAATGAAGCTTTCTTT. Translating it yields CASSNGLNEAFF.

Regarding this clonotype: The junction differs from germline at one of its ends, possibly a read error. The gene calls are TRBV10-3 and TRBJ2-7; tentatively, D is TRBD2 (7 bases). The CDR3 length is 16 residues. Germline lookup yields CDR1 ENHRY and CDR2 SYGVKD. CDR3 nucleotide sequence: TGTGCCAGCAGTCCCTACCGCGGGGGCTCTTCCTACGAGCAGTACTTC. Residues: CASSPYRGGSSYEQYF.

The count of this clonotype is one. The gene calls are TRBV24-1 and TRBJ1-2, with D uncertain. Germline loops: CDR1 KGHDR, CDR2 SFDVKD. The V end was cut by 4 bases, the J end by 8 bases, with 7 bases between. CDR3 size: 11 residues. CDR3 nucleotides: TGTGCCACCAGTGAGGGAGGGGGCTACACCTTC. Its protein product is CATSEGGGYTF.

The sample holds a few counts of this clonotype. V is TRBV9 and J is TRBJ1-1; D may be TRBD1 (6 bases). CDR3 length equals 14 residues. The V gene lost 5 bases and the J gene lost 0 bases, with 11 bases spanning the gap. Germline V lookup: CDR1 SGDLS, CDR2 YYNGEE. This CDR3 reads CASSSRGVNTEAFF. The CDR3 nucleotides are TGTGCCAGCAGTTCCAGGGGTGTGAACACTGAAGCTTTCTTT.